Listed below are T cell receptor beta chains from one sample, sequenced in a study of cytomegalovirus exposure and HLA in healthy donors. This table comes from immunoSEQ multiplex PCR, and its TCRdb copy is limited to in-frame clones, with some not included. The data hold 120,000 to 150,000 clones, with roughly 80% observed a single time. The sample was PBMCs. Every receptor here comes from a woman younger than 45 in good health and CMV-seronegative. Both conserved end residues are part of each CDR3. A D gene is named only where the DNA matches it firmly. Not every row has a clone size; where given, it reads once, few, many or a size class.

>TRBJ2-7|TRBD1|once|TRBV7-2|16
CASSLVQGQGAYEQYF
TGTGCCAGCAGCTTAGTTCAGGGACAGGGGGCCTACGAGCAGTACTTC
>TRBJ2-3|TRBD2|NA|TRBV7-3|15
CASSPGRGGTDTQYF
TGTGCCAGCAGCCCTGGTCGGGGGGGCACAGATACGCAGTATTTT
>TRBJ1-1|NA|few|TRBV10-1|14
CASSEQASNTEAFF
TGCGCCAGCAGTGAACAGGCATCGAACACTGAAGCTTTCTTT
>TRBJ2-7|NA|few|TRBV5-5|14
CASSWRSQAYEQYF
TGTGCCAGCAGCTGGAGATCACAGGCCTACGAGCAGTACTTC
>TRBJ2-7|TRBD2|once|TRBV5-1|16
CASSLGTSGKPYEQYF
TGCGCCAGCAGCTTGGGGACTAGCGGGAAACCCTACGAGCAGTACTTC
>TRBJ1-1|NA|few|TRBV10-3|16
CAISTSPTRADTEAFF
TGTGCCATCAGTACCTCCCCCACGCGGGCGGACACTGAAGCTTTCTTT
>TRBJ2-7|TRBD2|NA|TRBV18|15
CASSSGLAGSYEQYF
TGTGCCAGCTCATCCGGACTAGCGGGGTCCTACGAGCAGTACTTC
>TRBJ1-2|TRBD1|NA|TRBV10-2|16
CASSESSGQGLYGYTF
TGCGCCAGCAGTGAGTCTTCCGGACAGGGCTTATATGGCTACACCTTC
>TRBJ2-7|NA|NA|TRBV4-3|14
CASSQGQGYYEQYF
TGCGCCAGCAGCCAAGGGCAGGGGTACTACGAGCAGTACTTC
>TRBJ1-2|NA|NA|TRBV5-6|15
CASSLGAALDYGYIF
TGTGCCAGCAGCTTGGGGGCAGCTTTGGACTATGGCTACATCTTC
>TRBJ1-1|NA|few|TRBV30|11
CAGAGRTEAFF
TGTGCCGGGGCAGGGCGAACTGAAGCTTTCTTT
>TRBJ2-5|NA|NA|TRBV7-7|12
CASSSGVGTQYF
TGTGCCAGCAGCTCAGGGGTAGGGACCCAGTACTTC
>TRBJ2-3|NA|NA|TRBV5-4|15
CASSRRQSSTDTQYF
TGTGCCAGCAGCCGGCGACAATCTAGCACAGATACGCAGTATTTT
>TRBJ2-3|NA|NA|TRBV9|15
CASTQGWGVSDTQYF
TGTGCCAGCACGCAAGGCTGGGGCGTTTCAGATACGCAGTATTTT
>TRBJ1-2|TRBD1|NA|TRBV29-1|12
CSVVTGIEGYTF
TGCAGCGTTGTGACAGGGATAGAAGGCTACACCTTC
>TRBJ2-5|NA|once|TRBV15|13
CATSLEPAETQYF
TGTGCCACCAGCCTTGAGCCCGCAGAGACCCAGTACTTC
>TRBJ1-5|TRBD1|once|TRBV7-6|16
CASRALHRGRNQPQHF
TGTGCCAGCAGGGCCCTCCACAGGGGGCGAAATCAGCCCCAGCATTTT
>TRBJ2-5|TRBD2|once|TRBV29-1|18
CSVVPYLTAGGSRETQYF
TGCAGCGTCGTTCCATATCTTACAGCGGGAGGGAGTAGGGAGACCCAGTACTTC
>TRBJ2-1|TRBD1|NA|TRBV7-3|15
CASSPAGTGYDEQFF
TGTGCCAGCAGCCCGGCCGGGACAGGGTACGATGAGCAGTTCTTC
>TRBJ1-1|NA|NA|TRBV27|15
CASSTRQNLNTEAFF
TGTGCCAGCAGTACGCGACAGAATTTAAACACTGAAGCTTTCTTT
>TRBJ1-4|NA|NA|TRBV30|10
CAWGQEKLFF
TGTGCCTGGGGACAGGAAAAACTGTTTTTT
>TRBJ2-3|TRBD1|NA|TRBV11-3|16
CASSLDWTGGDYTQYF
TGTGCCAGCAGCTTAGACTGGACAGGGGGCGATTATACGCAGTATTTT
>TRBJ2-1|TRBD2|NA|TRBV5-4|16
CASSLVGLAGENEQFF
TGTGCCAGCAGCTTGGTTGGCCTAGCGGGAGAAAATGAGCAGTTCTTC
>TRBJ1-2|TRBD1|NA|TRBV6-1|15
CASSFMTGRGYGYTF
TGTGCCAGCAGTTTTATGACAGGGCGCGGCTATGGCTACACCTTC
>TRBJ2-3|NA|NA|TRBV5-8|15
CASSLRTPGEDTQYF
TGTGCCAGCAGCCTTCGGACCCCGGGAGAGGATACGCAGTATTTT
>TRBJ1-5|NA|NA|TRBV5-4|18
CASSPGGGEGYSNQPQHF
TGTGCCAGCAGCCCTGGGGGCGGGGAGGGGTATAGCAATCAGCCCCAGCATTTT
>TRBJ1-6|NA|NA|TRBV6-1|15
CASSDATSDNSPLHF
TGTGCCAGCAGTGACGCGACTTCTGACAATTCACCCCTCCACTTT
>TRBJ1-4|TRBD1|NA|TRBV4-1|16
CASSHGDRATNEKLFF
TGCGCCAGCAGCCATGGGGACAGGGCAACTAATGAAAAACTGTTTTTT
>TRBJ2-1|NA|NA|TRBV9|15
CASSVGSGSYNEQFF
TGTGCCAGCAGCGTAGGGAGCGGCTCCTACAATGAGCAGTTCTTC
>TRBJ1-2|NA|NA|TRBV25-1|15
CASSEMLGAGSRYTF
TGTGCCAGCAGTGAAATGTTAGGGGCTGGTTCCCGCTACACCTTC
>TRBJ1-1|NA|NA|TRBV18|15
CASSPATGGSTEAFF
TGTGCCAGCTCACCAGCGACCGGGGGGAGCACTGAAGCTTTCTTT
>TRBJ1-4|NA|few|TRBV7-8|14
CASSLEGRGEKLFF
TGTGCCAGCAGCTTAGAAGGGAGGGGTGAAAAACTGTTTTTT
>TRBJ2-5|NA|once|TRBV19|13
CASSIRLQETQYF
TGTGCCAGTAGTATACGACTCCAAGAGACCCAGTACTTC
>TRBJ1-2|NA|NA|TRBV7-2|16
CASSSHFRGGVYGYTF
TGTGCCAGCAGCTCCCACTTCAGGGGAGGGGTCTATGGCTACACCTTC
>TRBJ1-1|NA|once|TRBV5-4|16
CASSLAGGGRGTEAFF
TGTGCCAGCAGCTTGGCCGGCGGAGGCCGAGGCACTGAAGCTTTCTTT
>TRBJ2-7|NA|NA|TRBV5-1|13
CASSFQGGYEQYF
TGCGCCAGCAGCTTCCAGGGTGGCTACGAGCAGTACTTC
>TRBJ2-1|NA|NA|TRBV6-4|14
CASSDNRVSYEQFF
TGTGCCAGCAGTGACAACCGGGTATCCTATGAGCAGTTCTTC
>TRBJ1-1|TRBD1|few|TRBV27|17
CASSLYRGGGENTEAFF
TGTGCCAGCAGTTTATACAGGGGGGGTGGGGAGAACACTGAAGCTTTCTTT
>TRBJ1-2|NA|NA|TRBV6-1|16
CASSEVRVRLIYGYTF
TGTGCCAGCAGTGAAGTACGGGTTCGTCTTATCTATGGCTACACCTTC
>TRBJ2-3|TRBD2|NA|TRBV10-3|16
CAISEASGRVGDTQYF
TGTGCCATCAGTGAGGCGAGCGGGAGGGTTGGAGATACGCAGTATTTT
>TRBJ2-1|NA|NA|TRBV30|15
CAWSPRGPDYNEQFF
TGTGCCTGGAGTCCCCGCGGCCCCGACTACAATGAGCAGTTCTTC
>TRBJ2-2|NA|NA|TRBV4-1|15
CASSLETGFRGELFF
TGCGCCAGCAGCCTGGAAACAGGATTCCGCGGGGAGCTGTTTTTT
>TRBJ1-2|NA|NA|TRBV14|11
CASSQRGGYTF
TGTGCCAGCAGCCAACGGGGGGGCTACACCTTC
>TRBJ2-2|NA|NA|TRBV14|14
CASSQRGWTGELFF
TGTGCCAGCAGCCAAAGGGGCTGGACCGGGGAGCTGTTTTTT
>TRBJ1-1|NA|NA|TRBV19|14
CASRMDSQNTEAFF
TGTGCCAGTAGGATGGACAGCCAAAACACTGAAGCTTTCTTT
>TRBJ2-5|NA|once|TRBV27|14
CASSLVGGEETQYF
TGTGCCAGCAGTTTAGTGGGTGGAGAAGAGACCCAGTACTTC
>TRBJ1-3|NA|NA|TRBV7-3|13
CASSSRAGSTIYF
TGTGCCAGCAGCTCCAGAGCGGGGAGCACCATATATTTT
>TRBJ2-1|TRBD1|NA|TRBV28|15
CASSLSQGTYNEQFF
TGTGCCAGCAGTTTATCACAGGGGACCTACAATGAGCAGTTCTTC
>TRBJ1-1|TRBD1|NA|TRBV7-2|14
CASSPVGQLTEAFF
TGTGCCAGCAGCCCTGTGGGACAGTTAACTGAAGCTTTCTTT
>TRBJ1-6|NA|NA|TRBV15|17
CATSREVRGLYNSPLHF
TGTGCCACCAGCAGAGAGGTGCGAGGCCTCTATAATTCACCCCTCCACTTT
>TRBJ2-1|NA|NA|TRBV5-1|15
CASSVTGLGGNEQFF
TGCGCCAGCAGCGTAACGGGACTCGGGGGCAATGAGCAGTTCTTC
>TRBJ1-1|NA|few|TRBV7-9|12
CASSPRDTEAFF
TGTGCCAGCAGCCCGAGAGACACTGAAGCTTTCTTT
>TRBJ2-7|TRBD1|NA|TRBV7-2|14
CASSPQGQGREQYF
TGTGCCAGCAGCCCCCAAGGACAGGGGCGCGAGCAGTACTTC
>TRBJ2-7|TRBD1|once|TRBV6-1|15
CASSGTGGKAYEQYF
TGTGCCAGCAGCGGGACAGGGGGTAAGGCCTACGAGCAGTACTTC
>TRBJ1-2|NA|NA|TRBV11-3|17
CASSLVAGALPNYGYTF
TGTGCCAGCAGCTTAGTGGCAGGGGCCCTTCCTAACTATGGCTACACCTTC